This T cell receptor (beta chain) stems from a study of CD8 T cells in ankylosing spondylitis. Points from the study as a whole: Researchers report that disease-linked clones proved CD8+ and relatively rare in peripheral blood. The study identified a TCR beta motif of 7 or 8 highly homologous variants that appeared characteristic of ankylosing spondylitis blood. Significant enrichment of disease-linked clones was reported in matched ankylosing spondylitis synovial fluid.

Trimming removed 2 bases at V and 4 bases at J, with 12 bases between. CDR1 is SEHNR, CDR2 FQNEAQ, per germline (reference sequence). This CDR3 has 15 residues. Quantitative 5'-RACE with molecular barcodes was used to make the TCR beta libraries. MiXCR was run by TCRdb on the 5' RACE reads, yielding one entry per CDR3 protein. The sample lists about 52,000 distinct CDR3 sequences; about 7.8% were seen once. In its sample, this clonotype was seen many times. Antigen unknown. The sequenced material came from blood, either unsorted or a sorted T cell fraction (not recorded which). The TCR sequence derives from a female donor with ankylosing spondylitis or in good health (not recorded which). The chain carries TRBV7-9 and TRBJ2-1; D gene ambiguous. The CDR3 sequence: CASSLSSRPYNEQFF. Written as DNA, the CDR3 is TGTGCCAGCAGCTTATCATCCAGACCTTACAATGAGCAGTTCTTC.